These 21 T cell receptor beta chains were sequenced from one sample in a study of blood T cell repertoires in COVID-19. Generated by immunoSEQ multiplex PCR, the TCRdb table keeps only in-frame clones and is missing some. The table records 200,000 to 300,000 clones, roughly 81% of them present only once. The sample comprised peripheral blood. These receptors came from a woman at least 80 years old with COVID-19, enrolled during active disease.

The V and J genes are TRBV7-8 and TRBJ2-1; tentative D call: TRBD2 (5 bases). The germline V and J ends were trimmed by 0 bases and 8 bases, with 11 bases remaining between them. The CDR3 consists of 14 residues. CDR1 and CDR2 (germline): SGHVS, FQNEAQ. CDR3 in amino acids: CASSLAPGRDEQFF. The CDR3 DNA reads TGTGCCAGCAGCTTAGCCCCGGGAAGGGATGAGCAGTTCTTC.

The chain links TRBV7-2 to TRBJ1-3; weak D call: TRBD1 (5 bases). Trimming pared 6 bases from V and 0 bases from J, leaving 9 bases between. The CDR3 covers 14 residues. CDR1 and CDR2 from the germline V gene are SGHTA and FQGNSA. The CDR3, as DNA: TGTGCCAGCAGTACCGGGGGCTCTGGAAACACCATATATTTT. Amino acids: CASSTGGSGNTIYF.

This chain links TRBV5-6 with TRBJ2-1; 8 nucleotides align to TRBD2. With 1 base clipped from V and 0 bases from J, the junction kept 0 bases outside the gene matches. The CDR3 spans 15 residues. Germline V gives CDR1 SGHDT, CDR2 YYEEEE. CDR3 amino acids: CASSLTSGSYNEQFF. The CDR3 DNA reads TGTGCCAGCAGCTTGACTAGCGGCTCCTACAATGAGCAGTTCTTC.

The rearrangement uses TRBV14 and TRBJ1-1; TRBD1 is a possible D gene (5 bases). The CDR3 spans 18 residues. The germline CDR1 and CDR2 sequences are SGHDN and FVKESK. Trimming pared 0 bases from V and 0 bases from J, leaving 17 bases between. The CDR3 nucleotides read TGTGCCAGCAGCCAAGATTGGGGGGGACGAATTATGAACACTGAAGCTTTCTTT. It specifies CASSQDWGGRIMNTEAFF. The entire variable domain, with the rest obtained from reference TRBV14 and TRBJ1-1, is as follows: EAGVTQFPSHSVIEKGQTVTLRCDPISGHDNLYWYRRVMGKEIKFLLHFVKESKQDESGMPNNRFLAERTGGTYSTLKVQPAELEDSGVYFCASSQDWGGRIMNTEAFFGQGTRLTVV.

The chain has TRBV7-9 and TRBJ1-1; TRBD1 is a possible D gene (5 bases). V was clipped by 8 bases and J by 6 bases, with 16 bases between them. CDR3 size: 13 residues. CDR1 and CDR2 (germline): SEHNR, FQNEAQ (reference sequence). CDR3 bases: TGTGCCAGCGGCGGGGGGAAGAAGGCTGAAGCTTTCTTT. Protein sequence: CASGGGKKAEAFF.

The J gene is TRBJ2-1, the V gene TRBV5-4; 12 bases match TRBD2. CDR3 length: 16 residues. Trimming took 4 bases from V and 3 from J; bases not matched to a gene: 5. Germline V CDR1 and CDR2: SGHNT, YYREEE (reference sequence). Here the CDR3 DNA reads TGTGCCAGCAGCACGGCGGGACTAGCGGGCTACAATGAGCAGTTCTTC. Its translation: CASSTAGLAGYNEQFF. The full variable domain, rest sourced from reference TRBV5-4 and TRBJ2-1, is ETGVTQSPTHLIKTRGQQVTLRCSSQSGHNTVSWYQQALGQGPQFIFQYYREEENGRGNFPPRFSGLQFPNYSSELNVNALELDDSALYLCASSTAGLAGYNEQFFGPGTRLTVL.

The V gene is TRBV4-1, the J gene TRBJ1-5, with D tentatively TRBD1 (6 bases). The germline CDR1 and CDR2 sequences are MGHRA and YSYEKL. Between the trimmed V and J ends, which lost 2 bases and 4 bases, there was a span of 21 bases. This CDR3 has 18 residues. In DNA, the CDR3 is TGCGCCAGCAGCCAAAGGACCATCGGGGGGGCGAGGAATCAGCCCCAGCATTTT. It codes for CASSQRTIGGARNQPQHF.

About this clone: The junction does not match germline at one end; this may be a read error. The V gene is TRBV28, the J gene TRBJ2-6; D might be TRBD2 (6 bases). Germline-derived CDR1 and CDR2 are MDHEN and SYDVKM. The CDR3 is 16 amino acids. The CDR3 nucleotides read TGTGCCAGCAGTTTAATGGGGGGAACTGGGGCCAACATCCTGACTTTC. Encoded protein: CASSLMGGTGANILTF.

The chain carries TRBV18 and TRBJ1-5, with D possibly being TRBD1 (5 bases). The CDR3 runs 16 residues. Trimming stripped 4 bases from V and 1 base from J, with 14 bases between. Germline CDR1 and CDR2: KGHSH and LQKENI. The CDR3: CASSQASAGSNQPQHF. For the CDR3, the DNA is TGTGCCAGCTCACAGGCGTCGGCAGGGAGCAATCAGCCCCAGCATTTT.

The rearrangement links TRBV18 to TRBJ1-3; 7 positions agree with TRBD1. V lost 6 bases and J lost 0; bases outside the gene matches: 14. CDR1 is KGHSH, CDR2 LQKENI, per germline. CDR3 length: 18 residues. CDR3 DNA: TGTGCCAGCTCTCCCGGGACAGTAGGATACGGCTCTGGAAACACCATATATTTT. This sequence encodes CASSPGTVGYGSGNTIYF. Based on the CDR3 plus reference TRBV18 and TRBJ1-3, the full variable domain is NAGVMQNPRHLVRRRGQEARLRCSPMKGHSHVYWYRQLPEEGLKFMVYLQKENIIDESGMPKERFSAEFPKEGPSILRIQQVVRGDSAAYFCASSPGTVGYGSGNTIYFGEGSWLTVV.

With respect to this clone: The sample holds other DNA sequences that translate to the same CDR3. The V and J genes are TRBV12-3 or TRBV12-4 and TRBJ1-2; TRBD1 aligns across 8 bases. Germline trimming cut 4 bases from V and 7 bases from J; bases unmatched to any gene: 5. This CDR3 spans 13 amino acids. CDR3 sequence (DNA): TGTGCCAGCAGTTCCCCCGACAGGGGTGGCTACACCTTC. It encodes CASSSPDRGGYTF.

This chain links TRBV7-2 with TRBJ1-5; D not resolved. The CDR3 covers 14 residues. V gave up 5 bases and J gave up 1 base, with 9 bases separating them. Germline loops: CDR1 SGHTA, CDR2 FQGNSA. The CDR3 reads CASSPTASNQPQHF. The CDR3 region has the DNA TGTGCCAGCAGCCCGACTGCGAGCAATCAGCCCCAGCATTTT.

This chain connects TRBV30 to TRBJ2-5; 10 bases agree with TRBD2. With V trimmed by 5 bases and J by 4 bases, 13 bases remained unmatched. The CDR3 extends over 16 amino acids. Germline V lookup: CDR1 GTSNPN, CDR2 SVGIG (reference sequence). CDR3 sequence (DNA): TGTGCCTGGGGTGAGACCGGACTAGCGGTAGGAGAGACCCAGTACTTC. Translated: CAWGETGLAVGETQYF. Looking up the rest from reference TRBV30 and TRBJ2-5 gives the full variable domain: SQTIHQWPATLVQPVGSPLSLECTVEGTSNPNLYWYRQAAGRGLQLLFYSVGIGQISSEVPQNLSASRPQDRQFILSSKKLLLSDSGFYLCAWGETGLAVGETQYFGPGTRLLVL.

This rearrangement joins TRBV30 to TRBJ1-3, with a possible D match to TRBD1 (5 bases). Germline-derived CDR1 and CDR2 are GTSNPN and SVGIG (reference sequence). V lost 1 base, J lost 4 bases, and 14 bases lay in between. The CDR3 loop spans 15 amino acids. The CDR3 DNA reads as TGTGCCTGGAGTGCGCCCGGTCGGGGGGGAAACACCATATATTTT. This gives the protein CAWSAPGRGGNTIYF.

The V and J genes are TRBV6-6 and TRBJ1-1, with D perhaps matching TRBD1 (6 bases). The CDR3 runs to 14 residues. Trimming shortened V by 8 bases and J by 0 bases, and 13 bases separated the two germline ends. The germline CDR1 and CDR2 sequences are MNHNY and SVGAGI (reference sequence). The CDR3 loop is CASSEDSMNTEAFF. For the CDR3, the DNA is TGTGCCAGCTCCGAGGACAGTATGAACACTGAAGCTTTCTTT.

This clone showed up just a few times. The rearrangement uses TRBV5-1 and TRBJ2-2, with D perhaps matching TRBD1 (5 bases). V lost 0 bases and J 7 bases, leaving 13 bases between the germline ends. The CDR3 spans 15 residues. Germline CDR1 reads SGHRS; CDR2 reads YFSETQ. The CDR3 sequence: CASSLEAGPSGELFF. The CDR3 DNA reads as TGCGCCAGCAGCTTGGAGGCAGGGCCCAGCGGGGAGCTGTTTTTT. The complete variable domain, with remaining parts taken from reference TRBV5-1 and TRBJ2-2, reads KAGVTQTPRYLIKTRGQQVTLSCSPISGHRSVSWYQQTPGQGLQFLFEYFSETQRNKGNFPGRFSGRQFSNSRSEMNVSTLELGDSALYLCASSLEAGPSGELFFGEGSRLTVL.

The V call is TRBV5-1, the J call TRBJ2-2; unclear D gene. Germline CDR1 reads SGHRS; CDR2 reads YFSETQ. The CDR3 loop spans 14 amino acids. The germline V and J ends were trimmed by 1 base and 4 bases, with 8 bases remaining between them. The CDR3 sequence: CASSLSASTGELFF. CDR3 DNA sequence: TGCGCCAGCAGCTTGAGTGCCAGCACCGGGGAGCTGTTTTTT.

The V call is TRBV30, the J call TRBJ1-5, with a weak D call TRBD1 (5 bases). The CDR3 contains 13 residues. The V end was cut by 3 bases, the J end by 9 bases, with 15 bases between. Germline V gene lookup returns CDR1 GTSNPN and CDR2 SVGIG (reference sequence). The CDR3 nucleotides read TGTGCCTGGAGACCCCAGGGATTAGGGCCCCAGCATTTT. It translates to CAWRPQGLGPQHF.

This chain uses TRBV21-1 with TRBJ1-2. TRBV21-1 is a recognized pseudogene. The CDR3 is 13 residues long. Here the CDR3 reads CASSNKEAHGYTF. CDR3 bases: TGTGCCAGCTCCAACAAGGAGGCGCATGGCTACACCTTC.

This clone has more than one count but fewer than ten. The rearrangement links TRBV13 to TRBJ1-6, with 10 bases matching TRBD1. The V gene's germline CDR1 is PRHDT and CDR2 FYEKMQ (reference sequence). The CDR3 is 17 residues long. V lost 0 bases and J lost 6; bases outside the gene matches: 5. CDR3 in DNA: TGTGCCAGCAGCTTAGGGACAGGGGGCGTAATTAATTCACCCCTCCACTTT. It codes for CASSLGTGGVINSPLHF.

V is TRBV6-4 and J is TRBJ1-5, with D perhaps matching TRBD1 (5 bases). Deletions cut 3 bases from V and 4 bases from J, with 7 bases between. CDR1 is MRHNA, CDR2 SNTAGT, per germline. The CDR3 contains 13 residues. The CDR3, as DNA: TGTGCCAGCAGTGAGACAGAGAATCAGCCCCAGCATTTT. This gives the protein CASSETENQPQHF.